The 32 T cell receptor beta chains in this list originate from one sample, sequenced in a study of T-cell reconstitution after alpha-beta-depleted transplantation in children. Unique molecular identifiers were incorporated into the prepared TCRbeta library. MiXCR, applied by TCRdb to the PCR reads, yields one record per CDR3 protein. The data contain 200,000 to 250,000 distinct CDR3 sequences, about a tenth of them singletons. The sample here was PBMCs, taken before TCRalphabeta/CD19-depleted stem cell transplant. These receptors were taken from a child in the first two years of life with acute myeloid leukemia, due to receive a stem cell transplant.

This clonotype has a count of ten or more. V is TRBV10-3 and J is TRBJ2-1; weak D call: TRBD2 (6 bases). The CDR3 runs 14 residues. Germline CDR1 reads ENHRY; CDR2 reads SYGVKD. V was trimmed by 10 bases and J by 8 bases, leaving 21 bases between them. CDR3 bases: TGTGCCACAAAACTGGGAGGACTACGCTATGAGCAGTTCTTC. It encodes CATKLGGLRYEQFF.

A note on this clonotype: The junction departs from germline at one end; a sequencing error may be responsible. The genes are TRBV13 and TRBJ1-2; tentatively, D is TRBD1 (6 bases). This CDR3 spans 13 amino acids. Germline V lookup: CDR1 PRHDT, CDR2 FYEKMQ (reference sequence). CDR3 amino acids: CASSRGTTSSYAF. The CDR3 coding sequence is TGTGCCAGCAGCCGTGGGACAACTTCTAGCTACGCCTTC.

This clonotype occurred many times. The rearrangement uses TRBV29-1 and TRBJ1-4, with TRBD1 matching 7 bases. The CDR3 covers 13 residues. The junction had 5 bases not matched to a gene; V was cut back by 6 bases and J by 4 bases. Germline V gene data show CDR1 as SQVTM and CDR2 as ANQGSEA. DNA for the CDR3: TGCAGCGTCTCGGGACAGAATAATGAAAAACTGTTTTTT. It translates to CSVSGQNNEKLFF.

This clonotype was seen ten or more times. The rearrangement joins TRBV6-5 to TRBJ1-2, with TRBD1 matching over 7 bases. The CDR3 spans 14 residues. The J segment lost 2 bases and the V segment lost 7 bases, leaving 7 bases of the junction unmatched. Germline assignment: CDR1 MNHEY and CDR2 SVGAGI. The CDR3 DNA follows: TGTGCCAGCAACCCAACAGGGGCAAACTATGGCTACACCTTC. Translation: CASNPTGANYGYTF.

This clonotype was picked up many times. The chain carries TRBV27 and TRBJ2-7, with 8 bases identical to TRBD1. V lost 5 bases to trimming and J lost 1 base; unmatched junction nucleotides: 10. Germline V gene lookup returns CDR1 MNHEY and CDR2 SMNVEV (reference sequence). The CDR3 runs to 16 residues. The CDR3 sequence: CASSPQGARASYEQYF. The CDR3 nucleotides are TGTGCCAGCAGTCCTCAGGGGGCGAGAGCATCCTACGAGCAGTACTTC.

The chain couples TRBV19 to TRBJ2-2; 9 bases agree with TRBD1. The CDR3 is made up of 15 amino acids. Germline V gene sequence: CDR1 LNHDA, CDR2 SQIVND (reference sequence). The V and J ends lost 10 bases and 5 bases, in that order; junction bases with no gene match: 11. The DNA for the CDR3 is TGTGCCACTGACCCCGGGACAGGGAGTACCGGGGAGCTGTTTTTT. It is translated as CATDPGTGSTGELFF.

This clonotype occurred many times. The chain employs TRBV5-1 and TRBJ2-2; TRBD2 is a possible D gene (6 bases). CDR1 and CDR2 (germline): SGHRS, YFSETQ. Trimming removed 0 bases from V and 4 bases from J, with 10 bases in between. The CDR3 sequence is 15 residues long. In DNA form, the CDR3 reads TGCGCCAGCAGCTTGGACGGGAGCGGCACCGGGGAGCTGTTTTTT. Its protein is CASSLDGSGTGELFF.

A note on this clonotype: This may come from a read error, since a much larger clone is one base off. V is TRBV5-5 and J is TRBJ1-2, with D perhaps TRBD1 (6 bases). The CDR3 covers 14 residues. CDR1 is SGHKS and CDR2 is YYEKEE in the germline V gene (reference sequence). In nucleotides, the CDR3 is TGTGCCAGCCGCTTGGCCTCGGACAGCTATGGCTACACCTTC. This gives the protein CASRLASDSYGYTF.

Ten or more counts support this clonotype. This rearrangement joins TRBV12-3 or TRBV12-4 to TRBJ2-1; 14 bases match TRBD2. This CDR3 region has 17 residues. J was trimmed by 4 bases and V by 5 bases; bases with no gene match: 7. CDR3 nucleotides: TGTGCCAGCAGTCCGGGACTAGCGGGAGAAGGGTACAATGAGCAGTTCTTC. Protein sequence: CASSPGLAGEGYNEQFF.

At least ten counts were recorded for this clonotype. V gene TRBV28 combines with J gene TRBJ1-6; 9 nucleotides align to TRBD1. The length of the CDR3 is 15 residues. The trim removed 10 bases at V and 4 bases at J, leaving 8 bases unmatched. Germline V gene data show CDR1 as MDHEN and CDR2 as SYDVKM. CDR3 DNA: TGTGCCACCCTCGCGGGACAGGGTTATAATTCACCCCTCCACTTT. This translates into CATLAGQGYNSPLHF.

The table lists this clonotype with many counts. This chain links TRBV15 with TRBJ1-1, with unresolved D. Germline V lookup: CDR1 LNHNV, CDR2 YYDKDF (reference sequence). The CDR3 runs to 13 residues. V was clipped by 7 bases and J by 2 bases, with 11 bases between them. The chain's CDR3 is CATTLSLNTEAFF. CDR3 nucleotide sequence: TGTGCCACCACCCTCTCCCTCAACACTGAAGCTTTCTTT.

V gene TRBV12-3 or TRBV12-4 combines with J gene TRBJ2-2; maybe TRBD1 (5 bases). The CDR3 extends over 15 amino acids. V lost 6 bases and J 2 bases, leaving 13 bases between the germline ends. The CDR3 loop is CASRQMDTNTGELFF. CDR3 DNA sequence: TGTGCCAGCAGGCAAATGGACACTAACACCGGGGAGCTGTTTTTT.

This clonotype was seen at least ten times. The CDR3, as DNA: TGTGCCAGCTACGGGACAGAGAACACCGGGGAGCTGTTTTTT. This sequence encodes CASYGTENTGELFF. The J gene is TRBJ2-2, the V gene TRBV7-9; 7 positions agree with TRBD1. Germline CDR1 is SEHNR and CDR2 is FQNEAQ (reference sequence). V shed 8 bases, J shed 1 base, and the junction held 4 bases outside the gene matches. The CDR3 consists of 14 residues. Using reference TRBV7-9 and TRBJ2-2 for the parts outside the CDR3, the full variable domain is DTGVSQNPRHKITKRGQNVTFRCDPISEHNRLYWYRQTLGQGPEFLTYFQNEAQLEKSRLLSDRFSAERPKGSFSTLEIQRTEQGDSAMYLCASYGTENTGELFFGEGSRLTVL.

This clonotype was recorded many times. This chain uses TRBV5-5 with TRBJ2-1, with 8 positions matching TRBD1. Germline V gene lookup returns CDR1 SGHKS and CDR2 YYEKEE (reference sequence). V lost 0 bases to trimming and J lost 6 bases; unmatched junction nucleotides: 11. There are 17 residues in the CDR3. The CDR3 nucleotides are TGTGCCAGCAGCTTGGCCTGGGGACAGGCTATAGGCAATGAGCAGTTCTTC. This translates into CASSLAWGQAIGNEQFF.

At least ten counts were recorded for this clonotype. The genes are TRBV25-1 and TRBJ2-1; D tentatively fits TRBD1 or TRBD2 (7 bases each). Between the trimmed V and J ends, which lost 6 bases and 10 bases, there was a span of 16 bases. Germline V CDR1 and CDR2: MGHDK, SYGVNS. The CDR3 spans 13 residues. The CDR3 nucleotides are TGTGCCAGCAGCCAGGGGGGGCTAGGGGAGCAGTTCTTC. As protein: CASSQGGLGEQFF.

This clonotype was observed a handful of times. The chain combines TRBV7-8 with TRBJ1-2; TRBD1 matches 11 bases. Looked up from germline, CDR1 is SGHVS and CDR2 is FQNEAQ. J lost 5 bases, V lost 2 bases, and 4 bases had no gene match. CDR3 length: 15 amino acids. Written as DNA, the CDR3 is TGTGCCAGCAGCTTATCCGGGACAGGGGGATATGGCTACACCTTC. Its translation: CASSLSGTGGYGYTF.

At least ten counts were recorded for this clonotype. The chain has TRBV5-6 and TRBJ2-4, with D possibly TRBD2 on 6 matching bases. In germline, CDR1 is SGHDT, CDR2 YYEEEE. This CDR3 has 15 residues. V dropped 3 bases and J dropped 6 bases, with 16 bases sitting between them. The CDR3 region is CASSYMTGTSNIQYF. The CDR3 DNA reads as TGTGCCAGCAGCTATATGACCGGGACTTCAAACATTCAGTACTTC.

This clonotype showed up many times. The CDR3 region is CASSLVLAETQYF. CDR3 coding DNA: TGCGCCAGCAGCTTGGTCCTAGCCGAGACCCAGTACTTC. The chain uses TRBV5-1 and TRBJ2-5, with D tentatively TRBD2 (5 bases). V gave up 0 bases and J gave up 5 bases, with 8 bases separating them. Germline values: CDR1 SGHRS, CDR2 YFSETQ. The CDR3 is 13 amino acids.

This clonotype was seen many times. The chain joins TRBV27 to TRBJ1-2; a weak D match, TRBD1 (5 bases). The V gene's germline CDR1 is MNHEY and CDR2 SMNVEV (reference sequence). The ends were cut back, 3 bases at V and 5 bases at J, with 16 bases in the middle. The CDR3 extends over 15 amino acids. CDR3 coding DNA: TGTGCCAGCAGTTTCGCCGACAGCTACCTTTATGGCTACACCTTC. It yields the protein CASSFADSYLYGYTF.

Remarks on this clonotype: A much more abundant neighbour one base away suggests this may be a read error. This likely comes from a read error, as the CDR3 has no conserved phenylalanine or tryptophan at its end. The chain uses TRBV5-1 and TRBJ2-3, with D perhaps TRBD1 or TRBD2 (6 bases each). CDR1 and CDR2 from the germline V gene are SGHRS and YFSETQ. V lost 2 bases, J lost 3 bases, and 13 bases lay in between. This CDR3 comprises 15 residues. In DNA form, the CDR3 reads TGCGCCAGCAGCTTTTCGGGGGCTCAGACAGATACGCAGTATATT. Encoded protein: CASSFSGAQTDTQYI.

Comments on this clonotype: A much larger clone sits a single nucleotide away, making a read error possible. The rearrangement uses TRBV18 and TRBJ1-1, with a possible D match to TRBD1 (5 bases). Germline CDR1 and CDR2: KGHSH and LQKENI. The CDR3 has 16 amino acids. CDR3 amino acids: CASSRTGERRYTEASF. The DNA of the CDR3 is TGTGCCAGCTCACGGACGGGGGAGAGAAGGTACACTGAAGCTTCCTTT. Filled out from reference TRBV18 and TRBJ1-1, the complete variable domain reads NAGVMQNPRHLVRRRGQEARLRCSPMKGHSHVYWYRQLPEEGLKFMVYLQKENIIDESGMPKERFSAEFPKEGPSILRIQQVVRGDSAAYFCASSRTGERRYTEASFGQGTRLTVV.

J is TRBJ2-2 and V is TRBV5-5; D unclear. Looked up from germline, CDR1 is SGHKS and CDR2 is YYEKEE (reference sequence). The length of the CDR3 is 14 residues. Trimming took off 3 bases at V and 6 bases at J, with 12 bases between the two ends. This chain's CDR3 is CASSSEPFSGELFF. In DNA, the CDR3 is TGTGCCAGCAGCTCTGAGCCCTTCTCCGGGGAGCTGTTTTTT.

The chain links TRBV28 to TRBJ2-3; 9 bases line up with TRBD1. The CDR3 is 16 residues long. Germline CDR1 MDHEN, CDR2 SYDVKM. V gave up 7 bases and J gave up 3 bases; unmatched junction bases: 11. The CDR3 DNA reads as TGTGCCAGCAACTCGAGGGGGACAGGGTTGACAGATACGCAGTATTTT. It yields the protein CASNSRGTGLTDTQYF.

In its sample, this clonotype was seen many times. The CDR3: CAIRPDREKAYEQYF. Here the CDR3 DNA reads TGTGCCATCAGACCGGACAGGGAAAAGGCCTACGAGCAGTACTTC. The chain carries TRBV10-3 and TRBJ2-7; 8 positions match TRBD1. The germline gives CDR1 ENHRY, CDR2 SYGVKD. The CDR3 totals 15 residues. The ends lost 6 bases at V and 2 bases at J; junction bases unmatched: 9.

In this sample, this clonotype turned up many times. The rearrangement uses TRBV20-1 and TRBJ1-1; TRBD1 aligns across 8 bases. The CDR3 has 14 amino acids. CDR1 is DFQATT and CDR2 is SNEGSKA in the germline V gene (reference sequence). The ends lost 2 bases at V and 6 bases at J; junction bases unmatched: 8. The CDR3 here is CSARRTDRVAEAFF. The CDR3 DNA reads TGCAGTGCTAGAAGGACGGACAGGGTGGCTGAAGCTTTCTTT.

The sample holds many counts of this clonotype. This sequence joins TRBV11-1 and TRBJ2-1; 9 bases agree with TRBD2. The V segment lost 1 base and the J segment 4 bases; nucleotides outside the gene matches: 5. This CDR3 has 16 amino acids. Germline values: CDR1 SGHAT, CDR2 FQDESV (reference sequence). CDR3 protein: CASSLERTSVYNEQFF. Here the CDR3 DNA reads TGTGCCAGCAGCTTAGAGCGGACTAGCGTATACAATGAGCAGTTCTTC.

The table lists this clonotype with a few counts. The chain is built from TRBV6-6 and TRBJ2-1; 13 nucleotides align to TRBD2. The CDR3 is 17 residues long. With 0 bases clipped from V and 3 bases from J, the junction kept 2 bases outside the gene matches. Germline assignment: CDR1 MNHNY and CDR2 SVGAGI (reference sequence). This CDR3 reads CASSYSGLAGVYNEQFF. The CDR3 coding sequence is TGTGCCAGCAGTTACTCTGGACTAGCGGGGGTCTACAATGAGCAGTTCTTC.

For this clonotype: The junction departs from germline at one end; a sequencing error may be responsible. This chain joins TRBV19 and TRBJ2-2; possibly TRBD1 or TRBD2 for D (5 bases each). The CDR3 covers 14 residues. Germline CDR1 and CDR2: LNHDA and SQIVND (reference sequence). The CDR3 here is CASGMLGDTGELFF. Written as DNA, the CDR3 is TGTGCCAGTGGTATGTTGGGGGACACCGGGGAGCTGTTTTTT.

There are many counts of this clonotype. The chain has TRBV5-1 and TRBJ2-1; D is possibly TRBD2 (5 bases). With 0 bases removed from V and 12 bases from J, the gap between germline ends came to 19 bases. The CDR3 has 15 amino acids. Germline V gives CDR1 SGHRS, CDR2 YFSETQ. The CDR3 sequence is CASSLGFMQVGMQFF. The CDR3 DNA reads TGCGCCAGCAGCTTGGGGTTTATGCAGGTCGGGATGCAGTTCTTC.

This clonotype was recorded at least ten times. V usage is TRBV7-2 and J usage is TRBJ2-1; TRBD1 agrees at 7 bases. Trimming took 1 base from V and 9 from J; bases not matched to a gene: 3. This CDR3 region has 13 residues. CDR1 is SGHTA, CDR2 FQGNSA, per germline. The CDR3 sequence: CASSLEGASEQFF. The DNA of the CDR3 is TGTGCCAGCAGCTTAGAGGGGGCGAGTGAGCAGTTCTTC.

This clonotype was picked up many times. The chain couples TRBV7-2 to TRBJ2-7; D unclear. This CDR3 comprises 13 residues. V was shortened by 1 base and J by 2 bases, with 6 bases between the two germline ends. Germline values: CDR1 SGHTA, CDR2 FQGNSA. CDR3 nucleotide sequence: TGTGCCAGCAGCTTAGGCCCACCCTACGAGCAGTACTTC. Amino acids: CASSLGPPYEQYF.

This clonotype appeared many times. The rearrangement joins TRBV12-3 or TRBV12-4 to TRBJ2-6; tentatively, D is TRBD2 (5 bases). The germline V and J ends were trimmed by 6 bases and 0 bases, with 6 bases remaining between them. The CDR3 is 14 amino acids. Here the CDR3 reads CASRRDSGANVLTF. CDR3 coding DNA: TGTGCCAGCAGACGGGACTCTGGGGCCAACGTCCTGACTTTC.